This T cell receptor (beta chain) was found in a study of shared clonotypes between healthy human individuals. The protocol was immunoSEQ multiplex PCR, while the TCRdb copy is restricted to in-frame clones and leaves out a portion. The repertoire holds some 450,000 clones, with about 74% as singletons. Trimming took off 5 bases at V and 0 bases at J, with 4 bases between the two ends. This CDR3 is built from 13 residues. The germline CDR1 and CDR2 sequences are SNHLY and FYNNEI. About 100 million PBMCs supplied genomic DNA for unsorted samples. This chain uses TRBV2 with TRBJ2-2, with D unclear. The sequenced sample consisted of PBMCs. The TCR originated in a woman aged 35 to 49 in good health. Some clones in this sample may be carry-over from other donors' samples. The CDR3 loop is CASSTPNTGELFF. CDR3 sequence (DNA): TGTGCCAGCAGTACACCGAACACCGGGGAGCTGTTTTTT. Complete variable domain (other parts from reference TRBV2 and TRBJ2-2): EPEVTQTPSHQVTQMGQEVILRCVPISNHLYFYWYRQILGQKVEFLVSFYNNEISEKSEIFDDQFSVERPDGSNFTLKIRSTKLEDSAMYFCASSTPNTGELFFGEGSRLTVL.